Listed below are T cell receptor beta chains from one sample, sequenced in a study of blood T cell repertoires in COVID-19. Using immunoSEQ multiplex PCR, the repertoire was profiled, and TCRdb retains in-frame clones only, with some absent. The data contain about 270,000 clones, 85% to 90% of them singletons. Sequencing input: PBMCs or T cells enriched from blood (not recorded which). These receptors originate from a woman aged 55-70 years in a cohort exposed to, infected with or recovered from COVID-19 (not recorded which). The CDR3 runs from the conserved cysteine through the conserved F or W. The D gene is left open where the match is weak. Not all rows give a size; the values are once, few, many and, for expanded clones, a class.

d_call	v_call	j_call	clone_size	cdr3_nt	cdr3_aa
TRBD2	TRBV25-1	TRBJ2-7	-	TGTGCCAGCAGCTCAGCGGGAGCCCACGAGCAGTACTTC	CASSSAGAHEQYF
-	TRBV5-4	TRBJ2-2	-	TGTGCCAGCAGCTTACCCCTGGGCGGGAAGAGCGGGGAGCTGTTTTTT	CASSLPLGGKSGELFF
-	TRBV19	TRBJ2-4	-	TGTGCCAGTACTGGGGAGGCCAAAAACATTCAGTACTTC	CASTGEAKNIQYF
-	TRBV7-7	TRBJ2-1	-	TGTGCTAGCAGCTTAAGACTAGTCTACAATGAGCAGTTCTTC	CASSLRLVYNEQFF
TRBD2	TRBV3-1/TRBV3-2	TRBJ2-7	-	TGTGCCAGCAGACCGACTAGCGGGAGCTACGAGCAGTACTTC	CASRPTSGSYEQYF
-	TRBV18	TRBJ2-1	-	TGTGCCAGCTCACGCGCTAAGCGACCATCCTACAATGAGCAGTTCTTC	CASSRAKRPSYNEQFF
TRBD1	TRBV19	TRBJ1-1	-	TGTGCCAGTAGTCCCCTACAGGGGCCACGTGTCACTGAAGCTTTCTTT	CASSPLQGPRVTEAFF
-	TRBV7-9	TRBJ1-1	-	TGTGCCAGCAGCTTAGCAGGGGCCACTGAAGCTTTCTTT	CASSLAGATEAFF
-	TRBV18	TRBJ1-1	-	TGTGCCAGCTCACCAGACAGAATGAACACTGAAGCTTTCTTT	CASSPDRMNTEAFF
-	TRBV19	TRBJ1-6	-	TGTGCCAGTAGTACCTCACAGGGACCCCTCCACTTT	CASSTSQGPLHF
-	TRBV6-5	TRBJ2-5	-	TGTGCCCCGGGGAGGAACAGACAGTACCAAGAGACCCAGTACTTC	CAPGRNRQYQETQYF
TRBD1	TRBV6-4	TRBJ2-7	many	TGTGCCAGCAGTGACTCCGGGACAGGGGGCTACGAGCAGTACTTC	CASSDSGTGGYEQYF
-	TRBV28	TRBJ1-2	-	TGTGCCAGCAGTTTATTGAGGGTAGTAAATGGCTACACCTTC	CASSLLRVVNGYTF
TRBD2	TRBV5-1	TRBJ2-1	-	TGCGCCACCCTCCAGCGGGAGCATCACAATGAGCAGTTCTTC	CATLQREHHNEQFF
-	TRBV10-3	TRBJ1-4	-	TGTGCCATCAGTGAGTCCCCAGGGGAGGGGGAAAAACTGTTTTTT	CAISESPGEGEKLFF
TRBD1	TRBV3-1/TRBV3-2	TRBJ1-2	-	TGTGCCAGCAGCCGACAGGGGCGAGGCTACACCTTC	CASSRQGRGYTF
-	TRBV28	TRBJ2-3	-	TGTGCCAGCAGTTTAAGGTGGAGGGGAGGTAGGGATACGCAGTATTTT	CASSLRWRGGRDTQYF
-	TRBV27	TRBJ2-7	-	TGTGCCAGCAGTTCGAGGGGGACCTCCTACGAGCAGTACTTC	CASSSRGTSYEQYF
TRBD1	TRBV7-9	TRBJ2-2	once	TGTGCCAGCAGCTTAACAAATACGGCGGGACAGGGCGGGGAGCTGTTTTTT	CASSLTNTAGQGGELFF
TRBD2	TRBV30	TRBJ2-1	-	TGTGCCTGGTTTAGGGTAGCGGGAGGCGATGAGCAGTTCTTC	CAWFRVAGGDEQFF
TRBD1	TRBV19	TRBJ1-2	-	TGTGCCAGTAGTATCGGAGGGACAGGGAACTATGGCTACACCTTC	CASSIGGTGNYGYTF
-	TRBV2	TRBJ1-5	-	TGTGCCAGCAGTGACTTCGGAGGGATCAATCAGCCCCAGCATTTT	CASSDFGGINQPQHF
-	TRBV15	TRBJ1-3	once	TGTGCCACCAGCAGAGATCGAGACAGATCCTCTGGAAACACCATATATTTT	CATSRDRDRSSGNTIYF
-	TRBV7-9	TRBJ2-4	-	TGTGCCAGCAGCTTAGACGGGGGCATTCAGTACTTC	CASSLDGGIQYF
TRBD1	TRBV6-9	TRBJ1-3	-	TGTGCCAGCATCACAGGGGCGCCCGGAAACACCATATATTTT	CASITGAPGNTIYF
-	TRBV3-1/TRBV3-2	TRBJ1-6	-	TGTGCCAGCAGCTTAGACAGGAGAAATTCACCCCTCCACTTT	CASSLDRRNSPLHF
-	TRBV2	TRBJ2-2	-	TGTGCCAGCAGTTGGGACTTGAACACCGGGGAGCTGTTTTTT	CASSWDLNTGELFF
TRBD2	TRBV19	TRBJ2-7	-	TGTGCCAGTAGTTGGACTAGCGAAGACTCCTACGAGCAGTACTTC	CASSWTSEDSYEQYF
-	TRBV4-2	TRBJ2-2	-	TGTGCCAGCAGCCAAGTTTTAGGGAGACACGGGGAGCTGTTTTTT	CASSQVLGRHGELFF
-	TRBV28	TRBJ1-5	-	TGTGCCAGCACCTCGACAGCAAATCAGCCCCAGCATTTT	CASTSTANQPQHF
-	TRBV28	TRBJ1-1	-	TGTGCCAGCAGTTCCGGACTCTTGAACACTGAAGCTTTCTTT	CASSSGLLNTEAFF
TRBD2	TRBV9	TRBJ2-7	-	TGTGCCAGCAGCTCGGGACTAGCGAACGAGCAGTACTTC	CASSSGLANEQYF
TRBD2	TRBV6-6	TRBJ2-7	-	TGTGCCAGCAACCCTAGCGGGAGTCCCTCCTACGAGCAGTACTTC	CASNPSGSPSYEQYF
TRBD1	TRBV27	TRBJ1-5	-	TGTGCCAGCAGTTTAAACAGGGGATACAATCAGCCCCAGCATTTT	CASSLNRGYNQPQHF
TRBD2	TRBV3-1/TRBV3-2	TRBJ2-3	-	TGTGCCAGCAGCCAGGGGACTAGCGGTACAGATACGCAGTATTTT	CASSQGTSGTDTQYF
-	TRBV27	TRBJ1-2	-	TGTGCCAGCAGTTTAAGGGGCCCCAACCCCGCTTACTATGGCTACACCTTC	CASSLRGPNPAYYGYTF
TRBD2	TRBV5-5	TRBJ2-7	-	TGTGCCAGCAGCCGGACTAGCGGGTACTACGAGCAGTACTTC	CASSRTSGYYEQYF
TRBD2	TRBV30	TRBJ2-1	few	TGTGCCTGGAGTGGTAGCGGGACGGGGAATGAGCAGTTCTTC	CAWSGSGTGNEQFF
-	TRBV2	TRBJ1-2	-	TGTGCCAGCAGTGAAAGGACAGTTTACTATGGCTACACCTTC	CASSERTVYYGYTF
TRBD2	TRBV28	TRBJ2-7	-	TGTGCCAGCAGTTCCTCCGGGACTAGAGGGAACGAGCAGTACTTC	CASSSSGTRGNEQYF
-	TRBV14	TRBJ2-7	-	TGTGCCAGCAGCCAAGGACAGAAACAGTACTTC	CASSQGQKQYF
-	TRBV6-5	TRBJ1-2	few	TGTGCCAGCAGTTACGGGCCTGGGAACTATGGCTACACCTTC	CASSYGPGNYGYTF
-	TRBV29-1	TRBJ1-1	-	TGCAGCGTTGGAGACACTGAAGCTTTCTTT	CSVGDTEAFF
-	TRBV7-2	TRBJ2-5	-	TGTGCCAGCAGCTTAGGGACTTCCCAAGAGACCCAGTACTTC	CASSLGTSQETQYF
-	TRBV11-2	TRBJ2-1	-	TGTGCCAGCAGCTTAATCGGGGAGCAGTTCTTC	CASSLIGEQFF
TRBD2	TRBV19	TRBJ2-7	-	TGTGCCAGTAAAAGAGCGGGAGGGTACGAGCAGTACTTC	CASKRAGGYEQYF
-	TRBV4-3	TRBJ2-1	-	TGCGCCAGCAGCCCGGTAAAGGGGTCCTACAATGAGCAGTTCTTC	CASSPVKGSYNEQFF